This entry lists 24 T cell receptor beta chains sequenced from one sample in a study of blood T cell repertoires in COVID-19. This table comes from immunoSEQ multiplex PCR, and its TCRdb copy is limited to in-frame clones, with some not included. The profile shows over 200,000 clones, more than 85% of them singletons. The sample consisted of PBMCs or T cells enriched from blood (not recorded which). The receptors shown here come from a man aged 40-55 years who had recovered from COVID-19.

This chain uses TRBV3-1 (or the pseudogene TRBV3-2) with TRBJ2-3, with 7 bases fitting TRBD2. The CDR3 extends over 17 amino acids. Per germline, CDR1 LGHDT and CDR2 YNNKEL (reference sequence). V was pared by 0 bases and J by 0 bases, with 6 bases of the junction left unmatched. The CDR3 spells CASSQDLGGTSTDTQYF. Here the CDR3 DNA reads TGTGCCAGCAGCCAAGACCTGGGAGGGACTAGCACAGATACGCAGTATTTT.

This chain joins TRBV5-6 and TRBJ1-2; 9 nucleotides match TRBD1. The CDR3 is made up of 16 amino acids. Germline V gives CDR1 SGHDT, CDR2 YYEEEE. The junction had 4 bases not matched to a gene; V was cut back by 0 bases and J by 1 base. CDR3 in DNA: TGTGCCAGCAGCTTGGTGGGGACAGGGAGTAACTATGGCTACACCTTC. Its translation: CASSLVGTGSNYGYTF.

CDR3 sequence reads: CASGSVTGGTGELFF. As DNA, the CDR3 is TGTGCTAGTGGTTCTGTAACAGGGGGCACCGGGGAGCTGTTTTTT. The chain joins TRBV12-5 to TRBJ2-2; 8 bases align to TRBD1. The CDR3 is 15 amino acids. Per the germline V gene, CDR1 is LGHNT and CDR2 is FRNRAP. Trimming removed 4 bases from V and 4 bases from J; junction bases left unmatched: 5.

The CDR3 sequence: CASSSGSRVYNEQFF. In DNA, the CDR3 is TGTGCCAGCAGCTCGGGAAGCCGGGTCTACAATGAGCAGTTCTTC. J is TRBJ2-1 and V is TRBV7-3; D perhaps matches TRBD2 (5 bases). The CDR3 totals 15 residues. The V gene lost 4 bases and the J gene lost 3 bases, with 13 bases spanning the gap. From germline, CDR1 is SGHTA and CDR2 FQGTGA. The variable domain in full, completed from reference TRBV7-3 and TRBJ2-1, reads GAGVSQTPSNKVTEKGKYVELRCDPISGHTALYWYRQSLGQGPEFLIYFQGTGAADDSGLPNDRFFAVRPEGSVSTLKIQRTERGDSAVYLCASSSGSRVYNEQFFGPGTRLTVL.

The chain combines TRBV5-1 with TRBJ2-7; 12 bases fit TRBD1. Trimming took 3 bases from V and 3 from J; bases not matched to a gene: 7. The CDR3 length is 16 residues. CDR1 and CDR2 from the germline V gene are SGHRS and YFSETQ. DNA of the CDR3: TGCGCCAGCAGCTCACCCGGGACAGGGGGCTACTACGAGCAGTACTTC. Its protein product is CASSSPGTGGYYEQYF.

The rearrangement joins TRBV6-2 or TRBV6-3 to TRBJ1-2; D is uncertain. V shed 2 bases and J shed 6 bases, with 16 bases lying between them. CDR1 and CDR2 from the germline V gene are MNHEY and SVGEGT. The CDR3 contains 15 residues. The CDR3 bases are TGTGCCAGCAGTTACACTTTATTCACCTCGGATGGCTACACCTTC. Its protein is CASSYTLFTSDGYTF.

A few counts support this clone. The gene calls are TRBV7-9 and TRBJ1-2; D unclear. CDR3 length: 16 amino acids. V lost 3 bases, J lost 8 bases, and 22 bases lay in between. CDR1 is SEHNR, CDR2 FQNEAQ, per germline (reference sequence). The CDR3 DNA sequence: TGTGCCAGCAGCTTGGCTATGGGCAGTCCCTCCGGCGGCTACACCTTC. Residues: CASSLAMGSPSGGYTF.

CDR3 coding DNA: TGTGCCAGCAGTTACTCCCGGCAGGGAATAACTGAAGCTTTCTTT. Its protein is CASSYSRQGITEAFF. The chain joins TRBV6-5 to TRBJ1-1; TRBD1 is a possible D gene (5 bases). CDR3 size: 15 residues. V shed 0 bases and J shed 5 bases, with 13 bases lying between them. Germline lookup yields CDR1 MNHEY and CDR2 SVGAGI.

The chain links TRBV2 to TRBJ2-7; 7 bases fit TRBD1. The CDR3 consists of 13 residues. Germline assignment: CDR1 SNHLY and CDR2 FYNNEI. J gave up 3 bases and V 8 bases, and 7 bases lay outside the gene matches. The CDR3 sequence: CASATGQHYEQYF. CDR3 sequence (DNA): TGTGCCAGCGCGACGGGACAGCACTACGAGCAGTACTTC.

The rearrangement links TRBV27 to TRBJ2-3, with 12 nucleotides matching TRBD2. The CDR3 sequence is 17 residues long. In germline, CDR1 is MNHEY, CDR2 SMNVEV (reference sequence). V shed 1 base, J shed 0 bases, and the junction held 2 bases outside the gene matches. CDR3 DNA sequence: TGTGCCAGCAGTTTATTGGGACTAGCGGGTAGCACAGATACGCAGTATTTT. Translation gives CASSLLGLAGSTDTQYF.

The chain joins TRBV18 to TRBJ1-1; no reliable D call. Germline V gives CDR1 KGHSH, CDR2 LQKENI. This CDR3 region has 15 residues. V was clipped by 6 bases and J by 6 bases, with 20 bases between them. CDR3 nucleotide sequence: TGTGCCAGCTCTTCCCAGGTCGCGGGTTCCGCTGAAGCTTTCTTT. It encodes CASSSQVAGSAEAFF.

J is TRBJ2-7 and V is TRBV5-1; no clear D gene. This CDR3 is 16 amino acids long. V was clipped by 4 bases and J by 0 bases, with 17 bases between them. Per the germline V gene, CDR1 is SGHRS and CDR2 is YFSETQ. CDR3: CASSPVVEQISYEQYF. CDR3 DNA: TGCGCCAGCAGCCCCGTTGTGGAACAGATCTCCTACGAGCAGTACTTC.

The chain employs TRBV7-2 and TRBJ2-7, with 7 bases lining up with TRBD1. V lost 5 bases to trimming and J lost 4 bases; unmatched junction nucleotides: 11. The CDR3 spans 15 residues. Germline lookup yields CDR1 SGHTA and CDR2 FQGNSA. The DNA of the CDR3 is TGTGCCAGCAGCGTGGACAGGAGCCCCCTGTACGAGCAGTACTTC. Translating gives CASSVDRSPLYEQYF. Full variable domain (outside the CDR3, taken from reference TRBV7-2 and TRBJ2-7): GAGVSQSPSNKVTEKGKDVELRCDPISGHTALYWYRQSLGQGLEFLIYFQGNSAPDKSGLPSDRFSAERTGGSVSTLTIQRTQQEDSAVYLCASSVDRSPLYEQYFGPGTRLTVT.

The rearrangement links TRBV24-1 to TRBJ2-5; 7 nucleotides match TRBD2. J lost 2 bases, V lost 4 bases, and 9 bases had no gene match. The germline V gene encodes CDR1 KGHDR and CDR2 SFDVKD. This CDR3 is 16 amino acids long. CDR3 in DNA: TGTGCCACCAGTGACGCCCTTCTAGCGGAACAAGAGACCCAGTACTTC. It encodes CATSDALLAEQETQYF.

The chain employs TRBV7-9 and TRBJ1-5, with 9 nucleotides matching TRBD1. The CDR3 contains 13 residues. The V gene end was trimmed by 5 bases and the J gene end by 7 bases; junction bases not matched to a gene: 3. Germline CDR1 SEHNR, CDR2 FQNEAQ (reference sequence). The CDR3 loop reads CASSRDRVQPQHF. The CDR3 nucleotides read TGTGCCAGCAGCAGGGACAGGGTCCAGCCCCAGCATTTT. Full variable domain (remainder filled in from reference TRBV7-9 and TRBJ1-5): DTGVSQNPRHKITKRGQNVTFRCDPISEHNRLYWYRQTLGQGPEFLTYFQNEAQLEKSRLLSDRFSAERPKGSFSTLEIQRTEQGDSAMYLCASSRDRVQPQHFGDGTRLSIL.

This chain joins TRBV30 and TRBJ1-1, with 10 bases matching TRBD1. This CDR3 is built from 12 residues. Losses at the gene ends were 3 bases for V and 11 bases for J; bases not matched to a gene: 6. CDR1 GTSNPN and CDR2 SVGIG come from the germline V gene (reference sequence). CDR3 nucleotide sequence: TGTGCCTGGAGCCTGACAGGGGGCGGCGCTTTCTTT. This codes for CAWSLTGGGAFF. Supplemented by reference TRBV30 and TRBJ1-1, the full variable domain reads SQTIHQWPATLVQPVGSPLSLECTVEGTSNPNLYWYRQAAGRGLQLLFYSVGIGQISSEVPQNLSASRPQDRQFILSSKKLLLSDSGFYLCAWSLTGGGAFFGQGTRLTVV.

V is TRBV24-1 and J is TRBJ1-3; D is ambiguous. The CDR3 contains 16 residues. CDR1 and CDR2 from the germline V gene are KGHDR and SFDVKD. Trimming shortened V by 8 bases and J by 0 bases, and 16 bases separated the two germline ends. The DNA for the CDR3 is TGTGCCACCAAAAGAAAGAGTTCTAGCTCTGGAAACACCATATATTTT. This codes for CATKRKSSSSGNTIYF.

The rearrangement links TRBV10-3 to TRBJ1-4, with 7 bases that match TRBD1. V was clipped by 6 bases and J by 0 bases; unmatched bases: 4. The germline V gene has CDR1 ENHRY and CDR2 SYGVKD. The CDR3 contains 15 residues. The CDR3 sequence: CAISPGTATNEKLFF. The CDR3 coding sequence is TGTGCCATCAGCCCCGGGACAGCAACTAATGAAAAACTGTTTTTT.

The chain links TRBV7-9 to TRBJ1-4, with 7 bases matching TRBD1. This CDR3 has 13 residues. V lost 9 bases, J lost 8 bases, and 9 bases stayed unmatched. Per germline, CDR1 SEHNR and CDR2 FQNEAQ (reference sequence). The CDR3 coding sequence is TGTGCCAGTCAGACAGGGCTCTACGAAAAACTGTTTTTT. Its protein product is CASQTGLYEKLFF.

The rearrangement uses TRBV6-2 or TRBV6-3 and TRBJ2-6; D is uncertain. Trimming took off 2 bases at V and 0 bases at J, with 8 bases between the two ends. Germline V lookup: CDR1 MNHEY, CDR2 SVGEGT. CDR3 length: 16 amino acids. The CDR3 DNA is TGTGCCAGCAGTTACCGCCGGGTCTCTGGGGCCAACGTCCTGACTTTC. This gives the protein CASSYRRVSGANVLTF.

The genes are TRBV11-2 and TRBJ1-5, with 10 bases that match TRBD1. Trimming took 5 bases from V and 7 from J; bases not matched to a gene: 8. This CDR3 has 15 amino acids. Per germline, CDR1 SGHAT and CDR2 FQNNGV. CDR3 sequence reads: CASSRDRGSEQPQHF. DNA of the CDR3: TGTGCCAGCAGCCGGGACAGGGGATCGGAACAGCCCCAGCATTTT.

The CDR3 coding sequence is TGCGCCAGCAGCCCTTGGACAGGTATGAACACTGAAGCTTTCTTT. This codes for CASSPWTGMNTEAFF. The rearrangement uses TRBV5-1 and TRBJ1-1; 7 nucleotides line up with TRBD1. Germline CDR1 reads SGHRS; CDR2 reads YFSETQ. V was clipped by 4 bases and J by 0 bases; unmatched bases: 6. CDR3 length equals 15 residues.

This clone was observed once. V usage is TRBV6-5 and J usage is TRBJ2-7; 7 bases align to TRBD1. V dropped 6 bases and J dropped 7; count of bases not matched to a gene: 12. This CDR3 has 14 amino acids. Looked up from germline, CDR1 is MNHEY and CDR2 is SVGAGI. CDR3 loop: CASRVGQRTWEQYF. CDR3 nucleotide sequence: TGTGCCAGCAGGGTGGGACAGCGAACGTGGGAGCAGTACTTC.

The CDR3 nucleotides read TGTGCCAGTAGTGCAACAGAGGGTGGCTACACCTTC. It is translated as CASSATEGGYTF. V usage is TRBV19 and J usage is TRBJ1-2; D is unclear. The CDR3 spans 12 residues. Germline values: CDR1 LNHDA, CDR2 SQIVND (reference sequence). V shed 5 bases and J shed 7 bases, with 11 bases lying between them.